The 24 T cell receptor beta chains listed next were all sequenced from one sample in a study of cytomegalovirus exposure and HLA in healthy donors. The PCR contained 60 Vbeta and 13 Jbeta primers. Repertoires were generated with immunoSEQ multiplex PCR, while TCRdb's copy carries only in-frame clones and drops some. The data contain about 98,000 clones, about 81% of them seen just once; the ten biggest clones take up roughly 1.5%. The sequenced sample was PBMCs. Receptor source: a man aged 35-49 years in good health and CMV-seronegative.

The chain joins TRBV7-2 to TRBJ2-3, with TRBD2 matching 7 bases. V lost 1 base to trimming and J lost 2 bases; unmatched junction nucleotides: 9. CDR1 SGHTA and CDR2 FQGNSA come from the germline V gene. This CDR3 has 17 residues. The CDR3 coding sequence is TGTGCCAGCAGCTTAGGGGGAGGGCGGGGATACACAGATACGCAGTATTTT. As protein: CASSLGGGRGYTDTQYF.

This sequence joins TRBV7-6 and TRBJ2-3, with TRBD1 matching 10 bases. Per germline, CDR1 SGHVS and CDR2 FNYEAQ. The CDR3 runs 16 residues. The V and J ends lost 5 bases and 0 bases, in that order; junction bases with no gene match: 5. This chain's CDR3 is CASSTGTGESTDTQYF. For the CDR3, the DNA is TGTGCCAGCAGCACCGGGACAGGGGAAAGCACAGATACGCAGTATTTT.

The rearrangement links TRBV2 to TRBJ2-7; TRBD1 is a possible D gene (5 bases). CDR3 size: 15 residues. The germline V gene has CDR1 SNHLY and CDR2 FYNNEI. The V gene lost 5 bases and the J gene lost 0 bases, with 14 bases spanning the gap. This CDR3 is CASSPDRPASYEQYF. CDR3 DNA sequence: TGTGCCAGCAGTCCCGACAGACCTGCCTCCTACGAGCAGTACTTC.

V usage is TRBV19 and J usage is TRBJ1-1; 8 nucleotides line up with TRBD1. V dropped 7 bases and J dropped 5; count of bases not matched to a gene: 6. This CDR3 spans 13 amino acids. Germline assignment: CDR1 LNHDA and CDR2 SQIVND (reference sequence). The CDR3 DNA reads TGTGCCAGTAAGGACAGGGAGGGTACTGAAGCTTTCTTT. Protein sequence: CASKDREGTEAFF.

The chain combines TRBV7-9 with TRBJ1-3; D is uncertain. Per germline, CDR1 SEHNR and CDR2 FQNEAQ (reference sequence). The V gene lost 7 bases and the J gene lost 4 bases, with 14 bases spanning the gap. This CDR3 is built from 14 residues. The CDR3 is CASTPTFAGNTIYF. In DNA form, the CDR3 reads TGTGCCAGCACCCCGACATTCGCCGGAAACACCATATATTTT.

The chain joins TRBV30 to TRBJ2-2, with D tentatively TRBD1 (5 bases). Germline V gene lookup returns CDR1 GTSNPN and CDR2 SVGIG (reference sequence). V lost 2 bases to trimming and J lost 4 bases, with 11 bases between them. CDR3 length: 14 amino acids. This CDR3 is CAWSRGQGTGELFF. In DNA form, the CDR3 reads TGTGCCTGGAGTCGTGGCCAGGGCACCGGGGAGCTGTTTTTT.

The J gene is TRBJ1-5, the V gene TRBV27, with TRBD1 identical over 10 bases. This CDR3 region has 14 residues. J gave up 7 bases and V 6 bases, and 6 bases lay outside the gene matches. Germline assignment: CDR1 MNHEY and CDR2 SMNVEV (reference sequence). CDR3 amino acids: CASSSGQGTQPQHF. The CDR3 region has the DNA TGTGCCAGCAGCTCGGGACAGGGGACCCAGCCCCAGCATTTT.

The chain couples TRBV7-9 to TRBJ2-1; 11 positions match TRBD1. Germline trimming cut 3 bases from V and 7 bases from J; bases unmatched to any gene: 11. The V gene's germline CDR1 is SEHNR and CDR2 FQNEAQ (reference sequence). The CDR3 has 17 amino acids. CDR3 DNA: TGTGCCAGCAGCTTCTCATCGGTCGGGACAGGGGGGAATGAGCAGTTCTTC. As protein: CASSFSSVGTGGNEQFF.

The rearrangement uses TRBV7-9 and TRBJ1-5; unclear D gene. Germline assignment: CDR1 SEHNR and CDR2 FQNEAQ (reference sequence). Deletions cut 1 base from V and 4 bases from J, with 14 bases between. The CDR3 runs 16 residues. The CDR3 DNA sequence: TGTGCCAGCAGCTTAGACGGAGGGATCAAAAATCAGCCCCAGCATTTT. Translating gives CASSLDGGIKNQPQHF. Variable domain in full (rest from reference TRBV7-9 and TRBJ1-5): DTGVSQNPRHKITKRGQNVTFRCDPISEHNRLYWYRQTLGQGPEFLTYFQNEAQLEKSRLLSDRFSAERPKGSFSTLEIQRTEQGDSAMYLCASSLDGGIKNQPQHFGDGTRLSIL.

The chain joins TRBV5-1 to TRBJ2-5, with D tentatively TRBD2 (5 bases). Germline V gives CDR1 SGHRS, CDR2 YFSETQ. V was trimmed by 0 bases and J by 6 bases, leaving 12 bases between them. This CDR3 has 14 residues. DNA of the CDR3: TGCGCCAGCAGCTTGGGGACTGGCGTACAGACCCAGTACTTC. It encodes CASSLGTGVQTQYF.

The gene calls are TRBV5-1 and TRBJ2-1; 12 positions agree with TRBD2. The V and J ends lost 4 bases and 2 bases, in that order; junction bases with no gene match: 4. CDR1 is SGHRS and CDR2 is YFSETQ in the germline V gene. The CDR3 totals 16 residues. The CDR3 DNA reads TGCGCCAGCAGCACTACTAGCGGGGGGACCTACAATGAGCAGTTCTTC. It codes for CASSTTSGGTYNEQFF.

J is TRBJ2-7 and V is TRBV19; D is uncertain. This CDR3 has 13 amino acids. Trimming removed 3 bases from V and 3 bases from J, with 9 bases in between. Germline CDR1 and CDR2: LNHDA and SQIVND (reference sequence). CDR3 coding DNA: TGTGCCAGTAGTATGTCCGGAGACTACGAGCAGTACTTC. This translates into CASSMSGDYEQYF.

CDR3 in DNA: TGTGCCAGAAGCTTGTTGCAACCCAGGGGTAATGAAAAACTGTTTTTT. Translation: CARSLLQPRGNEKLFF. This chain links TRBV5-3 with TRBJ1-4; the D gene is possibly TRBD1 (6 bases). TRBV5-3 is sorted into the ORF group, with uncertain function. V lost 1 base to trimming and J lost 4 bases, with 14 bases between them. The CDR3 length is 16 residues.

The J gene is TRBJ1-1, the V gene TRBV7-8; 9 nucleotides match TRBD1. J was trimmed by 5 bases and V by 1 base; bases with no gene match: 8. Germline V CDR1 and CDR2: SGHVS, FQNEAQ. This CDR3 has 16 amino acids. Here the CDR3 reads CASSLVTGGSRTEAFF. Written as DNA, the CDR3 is TGTGCCAGCAGCTTAGTGACAGGGGGTTCGAGAACTGAAGCTTTCTTT.

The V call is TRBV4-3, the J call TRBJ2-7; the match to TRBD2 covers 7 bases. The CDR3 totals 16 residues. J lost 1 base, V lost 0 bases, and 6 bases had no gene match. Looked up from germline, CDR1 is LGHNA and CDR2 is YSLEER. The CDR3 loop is CASSQDSGGVSYEQYF. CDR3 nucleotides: TGCGCCAGCAGCCAAGATTCGGGGGGAGTATCCTACGAGCAGTACTTC.

Written as DNA, the CDR3 is TGTGCCAGCAGTAGAGGGTTTGCTGAAGCTTTCTTT. This encodes CASSRGFAEAFF. J is TRBJ1-1 and V is TRBV6-5; D is ambiguous. The CDR3 is 12 residues long. CDR1 and CDR2 (germline): MNHEY, SVGAGI. Trimming removed 5 bases from V and 6 bases from J, with 10 bases in between.

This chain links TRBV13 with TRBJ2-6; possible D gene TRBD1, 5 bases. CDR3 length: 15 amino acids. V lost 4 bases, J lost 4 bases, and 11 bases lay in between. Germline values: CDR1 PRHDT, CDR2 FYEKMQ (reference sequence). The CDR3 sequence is CASSSRGGGANVLTF. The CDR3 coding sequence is TGTGCCAGCAGCTCTAGGGGTGGAGGGGCCAACGTCCTGACTTTC.

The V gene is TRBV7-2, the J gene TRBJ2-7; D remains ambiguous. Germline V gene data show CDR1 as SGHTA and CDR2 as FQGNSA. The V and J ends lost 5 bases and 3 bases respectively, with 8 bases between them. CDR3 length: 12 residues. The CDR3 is CASSPPVYEQYF. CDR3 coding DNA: TGTGCCAGCAGCCCCCCAGTCTACGAGCAGTACTTC. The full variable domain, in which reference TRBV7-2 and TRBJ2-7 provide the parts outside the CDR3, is GAGVSQSPSNKVTEKGKDVELRCDPISGHTALYWYRQSLGQGLEFLIYFQGNSAPDKSGLPSDRFSAERTGGSVSTLTIQRTQQEDSAVYLCASSPPVYEQYFGPGTRLTVT.

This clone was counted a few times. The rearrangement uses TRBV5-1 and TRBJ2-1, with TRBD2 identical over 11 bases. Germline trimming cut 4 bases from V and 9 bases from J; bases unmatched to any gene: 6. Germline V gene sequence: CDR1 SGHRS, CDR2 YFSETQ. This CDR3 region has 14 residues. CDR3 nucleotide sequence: TGCGCCAGCAGCGAGACTAGCGGGGTTGGTGAGCAGTTCTTC. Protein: CASSETSGVGEQFF.

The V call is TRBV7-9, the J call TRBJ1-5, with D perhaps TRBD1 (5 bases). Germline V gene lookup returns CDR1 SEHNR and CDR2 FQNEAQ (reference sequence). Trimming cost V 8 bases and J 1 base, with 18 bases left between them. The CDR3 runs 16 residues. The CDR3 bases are TGTGCCAGCGGCGGCCGGGGGTCAAGGAGCAATCAGCCCCAGCATTTT. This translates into CASGGRGSRSNQPQHF. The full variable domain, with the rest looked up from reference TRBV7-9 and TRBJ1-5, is DTGVSQNPRHKITKRGQNVTFRCDPISEHNRLYWYRQTLGQGPEFLTYFQNEAQLEKSRLLSDRFSAERPKGSFSTLEIQRTEQGDSAMYLCASGGRGSRSNQPQHFGDGTRLSIL.

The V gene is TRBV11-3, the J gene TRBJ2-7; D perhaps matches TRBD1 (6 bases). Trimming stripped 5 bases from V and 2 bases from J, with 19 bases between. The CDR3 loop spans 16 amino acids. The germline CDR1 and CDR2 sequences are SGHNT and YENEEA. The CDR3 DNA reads TGTGCCAGCAGCCCCTGCCATACAGGGAAGACCTACGAGCAGTACTTC. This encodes CASSPCHTGKTYEQYF.

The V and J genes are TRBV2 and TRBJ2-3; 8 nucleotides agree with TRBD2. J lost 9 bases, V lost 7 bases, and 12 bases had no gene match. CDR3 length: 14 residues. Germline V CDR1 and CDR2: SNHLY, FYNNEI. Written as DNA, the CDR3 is TGTGCCAGCAATTCCGGGACTAGTAGTACCACGCAGTATTTT. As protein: CASNSGTSSTTQYF.

CDR3 in DNA: TGTGCCAGCAGTACTAGACAGGGGGTCCGCGAGCAGTACTTC. Protein product: CASSTRQGVREQYF. The rearrangement links TRBV28 to TRBJ2-7, with TRBD1 matching over 9 bases. V gave up 5 bases and J gave up 6 bases; unmatched junction bases: 8. Germline V gives CDR1 MDHEN, CDR2 SYDVKM. CDR3 length: 14 amino acids.

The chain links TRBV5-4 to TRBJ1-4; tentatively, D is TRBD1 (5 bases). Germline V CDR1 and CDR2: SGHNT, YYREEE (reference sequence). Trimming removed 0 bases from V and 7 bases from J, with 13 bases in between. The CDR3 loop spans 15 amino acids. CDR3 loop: CASSLAGGQGEKLFF. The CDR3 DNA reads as TGTGCCAGCAGCTTGGCAGGTGGGCAGGGTGAAAAACTGTTTTTT.